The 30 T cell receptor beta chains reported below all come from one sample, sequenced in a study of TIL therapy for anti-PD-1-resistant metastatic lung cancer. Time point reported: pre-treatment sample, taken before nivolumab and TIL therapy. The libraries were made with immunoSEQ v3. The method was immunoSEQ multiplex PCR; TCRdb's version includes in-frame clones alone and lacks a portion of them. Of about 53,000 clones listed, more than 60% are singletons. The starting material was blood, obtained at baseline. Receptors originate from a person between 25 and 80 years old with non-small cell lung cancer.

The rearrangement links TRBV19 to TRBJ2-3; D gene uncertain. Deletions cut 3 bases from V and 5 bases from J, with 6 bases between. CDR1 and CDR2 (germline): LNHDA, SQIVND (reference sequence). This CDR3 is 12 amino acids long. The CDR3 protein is CASSIPGDTQYF. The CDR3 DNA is TGTGCCAGTAGTATCCCCGGAGATACGCAGTATTTT.

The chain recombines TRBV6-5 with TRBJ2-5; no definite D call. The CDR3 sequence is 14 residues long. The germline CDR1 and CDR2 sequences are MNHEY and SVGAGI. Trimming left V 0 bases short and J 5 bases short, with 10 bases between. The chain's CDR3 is CASSYSLGVETQYF. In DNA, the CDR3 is TGTGCCAGCAGTTACTCGCTTGGCGTTGAGACCCAGTACTTC.

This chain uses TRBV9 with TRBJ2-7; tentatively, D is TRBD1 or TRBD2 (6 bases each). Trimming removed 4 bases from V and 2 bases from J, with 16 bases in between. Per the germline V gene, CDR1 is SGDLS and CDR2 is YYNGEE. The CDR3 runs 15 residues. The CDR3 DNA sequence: TGTGCCAGCAGCATAGGGGGGAGCCCTACCTACGAGCAGTACTTC. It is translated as CASSIGGSPTYEQYF.

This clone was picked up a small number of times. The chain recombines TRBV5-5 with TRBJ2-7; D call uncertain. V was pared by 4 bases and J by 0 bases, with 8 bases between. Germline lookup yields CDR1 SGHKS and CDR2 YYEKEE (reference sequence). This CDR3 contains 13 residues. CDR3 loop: CASSRLGSYEQYF. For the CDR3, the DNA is TGTGCCAGCAGCCGCCTAGGCTCCTACGAGCAGTACTTC.

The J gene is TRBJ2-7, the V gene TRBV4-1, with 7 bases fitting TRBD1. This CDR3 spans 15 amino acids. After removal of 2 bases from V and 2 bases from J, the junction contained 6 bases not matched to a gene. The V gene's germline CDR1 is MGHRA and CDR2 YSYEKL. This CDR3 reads CASSQTGVVTYEQYF. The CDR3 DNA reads TGCGCCAGCAGCCAAACAGGGGTAGTAACCTACGAGCAGTACTTC.

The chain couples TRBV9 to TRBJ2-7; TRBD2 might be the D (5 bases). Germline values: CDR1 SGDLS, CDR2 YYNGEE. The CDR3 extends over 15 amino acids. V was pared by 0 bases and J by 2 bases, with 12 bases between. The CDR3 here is CASSVGSGGTYEQYF. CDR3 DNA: TGTGCCAGCAGCGTAGGTTCTGGAGGCACCTACGAGCAGTACTTC. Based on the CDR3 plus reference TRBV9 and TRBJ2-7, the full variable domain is DSGVTQTPKHLITATGQRVTLRCSPRSGDLSVYWYQQSLDQGLQFLIQYYNGEERAKGNILERFSAQQFPDLHSELNLSSLELGDSALYFCASSVGSGGTYEQYFGPGTRLTVT.

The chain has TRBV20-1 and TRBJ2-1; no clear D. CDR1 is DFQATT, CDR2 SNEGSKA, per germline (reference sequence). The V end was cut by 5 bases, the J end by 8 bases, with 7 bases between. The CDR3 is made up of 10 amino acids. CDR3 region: CSADRDEQFF. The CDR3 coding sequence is TGCAGTGCTGATCGTGATGAGCAGTTCTTC.

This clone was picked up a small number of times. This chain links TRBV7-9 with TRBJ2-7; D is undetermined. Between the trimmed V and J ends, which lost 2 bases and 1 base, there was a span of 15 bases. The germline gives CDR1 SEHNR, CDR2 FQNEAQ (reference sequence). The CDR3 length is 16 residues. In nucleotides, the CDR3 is TGTGCCAGCAGCTTACGGCAGCTAGGTGAATCCTACGAGCAGTACTTC. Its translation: CASSLRQLGESYEQYF.

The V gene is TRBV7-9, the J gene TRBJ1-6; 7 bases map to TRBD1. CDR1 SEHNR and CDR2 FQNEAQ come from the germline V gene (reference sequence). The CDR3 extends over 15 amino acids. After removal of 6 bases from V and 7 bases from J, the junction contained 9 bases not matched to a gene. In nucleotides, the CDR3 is TGTGCCAGCAGACCTATGCCAGGGGGAAATTCACCCCTCCACTTT. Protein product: CASRPMPGGNSPLHF.

The CDR3 nucleotides read TGTGCCAGCAGCACTAACACTGAAGCTTTCTTT. It encodes CASSTNTEAFF. The rearrangement uses TRBV7-8 and TRBJ1-1; no clear D gene. This CDR3 comprises 11 residues. V dropped 5 bases and J dropped 2 bases, with 3 bases sitting between them. Looked up from germline, CDR1 is SGHVS and CDR2 is FQNEAQ.

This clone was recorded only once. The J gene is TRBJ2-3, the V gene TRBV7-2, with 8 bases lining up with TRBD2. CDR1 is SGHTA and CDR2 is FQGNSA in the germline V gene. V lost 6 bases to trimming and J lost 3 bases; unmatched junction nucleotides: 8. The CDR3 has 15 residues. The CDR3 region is CASRPPGGATDTQYF. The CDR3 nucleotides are TGTGCCAGCAGACCCCCCGGGGGGGCTACAGATACGCAGTATTTT.

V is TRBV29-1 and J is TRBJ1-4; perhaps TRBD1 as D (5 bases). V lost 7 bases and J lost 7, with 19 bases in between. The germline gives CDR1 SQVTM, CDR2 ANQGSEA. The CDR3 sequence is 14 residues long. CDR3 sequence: CSAVGTSEGEKLFF. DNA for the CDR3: TGCAGCGCTGTCGGGACTTCGGAGGGTGAAAAACTGTTTTTT. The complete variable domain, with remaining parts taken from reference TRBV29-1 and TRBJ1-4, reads SAVISQKPSRDICQRGTSLTIQCQVDSQVTMMFWYRQQPGQSLTLIATANQGSEATYESGFVIDKFPISRPNLTFSTLTVSNMSPEDSSIYLCSAVGTSEGEKLFFGSGTQLSVL.

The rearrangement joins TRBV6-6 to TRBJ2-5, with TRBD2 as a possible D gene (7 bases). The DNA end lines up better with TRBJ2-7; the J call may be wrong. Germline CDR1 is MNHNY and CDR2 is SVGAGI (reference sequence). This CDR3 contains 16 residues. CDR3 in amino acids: CASTDWGGFFSYEQYF. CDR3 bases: TGTGCCAGCACCGACTGGGGGGGCTTTTTCTCCTACGAGCAGTACTTC.

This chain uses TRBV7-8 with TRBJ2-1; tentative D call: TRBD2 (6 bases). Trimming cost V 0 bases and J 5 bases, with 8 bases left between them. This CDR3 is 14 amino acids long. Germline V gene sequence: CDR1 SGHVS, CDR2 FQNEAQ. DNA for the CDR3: TGTGCCAGCAGCTTAGCCGGGACTGACAATGAGCAGTTCTTC. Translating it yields CASSLAGTDNEQFF.

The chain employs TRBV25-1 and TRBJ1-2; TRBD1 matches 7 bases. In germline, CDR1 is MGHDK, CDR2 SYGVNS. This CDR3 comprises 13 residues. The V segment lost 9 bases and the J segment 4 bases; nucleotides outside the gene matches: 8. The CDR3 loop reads CASRPGTVYGYTF. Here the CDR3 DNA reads TGTGCCAGTCGTCCCGGGACAGTCTATGGCTACACCTTC.

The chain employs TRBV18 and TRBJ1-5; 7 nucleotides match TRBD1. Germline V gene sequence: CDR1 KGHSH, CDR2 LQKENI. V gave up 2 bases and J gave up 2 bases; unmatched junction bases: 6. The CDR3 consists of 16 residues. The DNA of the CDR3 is TGTGCCAGCTCACCAACGGCAGGGGGTGGCAATCAGCCCCAGCATTTT. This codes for CASSPTAGGGNQPQHF.

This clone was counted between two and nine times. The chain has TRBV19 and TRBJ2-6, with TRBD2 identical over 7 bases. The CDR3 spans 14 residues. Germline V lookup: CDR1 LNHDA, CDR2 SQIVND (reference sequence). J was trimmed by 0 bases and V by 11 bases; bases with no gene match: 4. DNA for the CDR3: TGTGCCGGACTAGACAGCTCTGGGGCCAACGTCCTGACTTTC. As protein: CAGLDSSGANVLTF.

CDR3 in amino acids: CASSSGGKNEQFF. CDR3 in DNA: TGTGCCAGCAGCTCGGGGGGCAAAAATGAGCAGTTCTTC. The V gene is TRBV11-3, the J gene TRBJ2-1; maybe TRBD2 (7 bases). The CDR3 sequence is 13 residues long. Germline V gene data show CDR1 as SGHNT and CDR2 as YENEEA. Between the trimmed V and J ends, which lost 4 bases and 7 bases, there was a span of 11 bases.

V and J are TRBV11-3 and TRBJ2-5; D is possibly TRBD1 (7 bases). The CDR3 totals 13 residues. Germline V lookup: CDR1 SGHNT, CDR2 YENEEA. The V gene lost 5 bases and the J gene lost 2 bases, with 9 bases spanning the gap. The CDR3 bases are TGTGCCAGCAGCGCGGGACAGCAAGAGACCCAGTACTTC. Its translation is CASSAGQQETQYF.

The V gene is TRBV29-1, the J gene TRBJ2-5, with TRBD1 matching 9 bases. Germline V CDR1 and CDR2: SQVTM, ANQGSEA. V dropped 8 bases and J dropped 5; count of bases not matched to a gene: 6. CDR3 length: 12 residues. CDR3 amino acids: CSHGQGTETQYF. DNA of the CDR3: TGCAGCCACGGACAGGGGACTGAGACCCAGTACTTC.

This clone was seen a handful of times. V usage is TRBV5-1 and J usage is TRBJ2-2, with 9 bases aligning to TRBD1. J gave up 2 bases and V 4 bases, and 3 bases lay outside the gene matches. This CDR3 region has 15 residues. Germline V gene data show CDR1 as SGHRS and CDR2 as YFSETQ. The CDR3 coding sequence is TGCGCCAGCAGCCGGGACAGGGTTAACACCGGGGAGCTGTTTTTT. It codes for CASSRDRVNTGELFF.

Here the CDR3 reads CASSPQGDALYEQYF. The DNA of the CDR3 is TGTGCCAGCAGCCCCCAAGGGGACGCCCTCTACGAGCAGTACTTC. V gene TRBV9 combines with J gene TRBJ2-7; D could derive from TRBD1 or TRBD2 (5 bases each). Trimming stripped 4 bases from V and 3 bases from J, with 17 bases between. CDR3 length equals 15 residues. Germline V gene sequence: CDR1 SGDLS, CDR2 YYNGEE.

CDR3 nucleotide sequence: TGTGCCAGCAGCCCGCGGAACGAGCAGTACTTC. This encodes CASSPRNEQYF. V and J are TRBV28 and TRBJ2-7; D remains ambiguous. CDR1 MDHEN and CDR2 SYDVKM come from the germline V gene. V lost 6 bases and J 5 bases, leaving 8 bases between the germline ends. There are 11 residues in the CDR3.

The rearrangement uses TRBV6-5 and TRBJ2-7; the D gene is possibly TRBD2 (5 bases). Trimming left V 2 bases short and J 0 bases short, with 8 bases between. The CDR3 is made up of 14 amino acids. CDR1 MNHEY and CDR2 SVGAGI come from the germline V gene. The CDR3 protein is CASSYLGDSYEQYF. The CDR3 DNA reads TGTGCCAGCAGTTACCTCGGGGACTCCTACGAGCAGTACTTC.

The CDR3: CATSRGVAGEGRGYTF. CDR3 sequence (DNA): TGTGCCACCAGCAGAGGGGTGGCGGGGGAGGGGCGTGGCTACACCTTC. The V gene is TRBV15, the J gene TRBJ1-2; TRBD1 might be the D (5 bases). Per germline, CDR1 LNHNV and CDR2 YYDKDF (reference sequence). This CDR3 comprises 16 residues. The V end lost 1 base, the J end lost 7 bases, and 19 bases lay between the germline ends.

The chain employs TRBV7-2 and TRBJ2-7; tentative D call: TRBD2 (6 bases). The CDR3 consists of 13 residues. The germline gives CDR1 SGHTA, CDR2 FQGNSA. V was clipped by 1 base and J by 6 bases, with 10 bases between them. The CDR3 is CASSLERRGEQYF. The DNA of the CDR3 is TGTGCCAGCAGCTTAGAAAGGCGGGGCGAGCAGTACTTC.

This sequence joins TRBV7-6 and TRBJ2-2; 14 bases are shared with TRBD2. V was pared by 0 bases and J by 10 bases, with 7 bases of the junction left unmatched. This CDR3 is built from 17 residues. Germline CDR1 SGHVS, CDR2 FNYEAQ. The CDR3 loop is CASSLAAGLAGVTELFF. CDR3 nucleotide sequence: TGTGCCAGCAGCTTAGCGGCGGGACTAGCGGGAGTAACGGAGCTGTTTTTT.

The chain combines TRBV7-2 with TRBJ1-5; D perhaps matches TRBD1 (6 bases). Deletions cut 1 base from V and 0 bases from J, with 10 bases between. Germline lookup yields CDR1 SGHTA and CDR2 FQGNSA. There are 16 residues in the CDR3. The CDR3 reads CASSLGPGVSNQPQHF. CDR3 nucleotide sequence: TGTGCCAGCAGCTTAGGTCCAGGGGTTAGCAATCAGCCCCAGCATTTT.

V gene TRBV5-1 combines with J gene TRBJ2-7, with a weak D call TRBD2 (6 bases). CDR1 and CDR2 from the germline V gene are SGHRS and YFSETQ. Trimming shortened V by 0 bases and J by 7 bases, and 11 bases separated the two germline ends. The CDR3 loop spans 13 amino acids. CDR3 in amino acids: CASSLGTSLEQYF. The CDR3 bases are TGCGCCAGCAGCTTGGGTACTAGCCTGGAGCAGTACTTC.

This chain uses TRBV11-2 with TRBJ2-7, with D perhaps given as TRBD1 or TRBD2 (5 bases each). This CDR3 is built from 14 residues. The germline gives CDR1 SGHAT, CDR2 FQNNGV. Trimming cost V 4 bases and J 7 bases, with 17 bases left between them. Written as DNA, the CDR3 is TGTGCCAGCAGCTCCGGGACGGCCTCTATAGAGCAGTACTTC. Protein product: CASSSGTASIEQYF.